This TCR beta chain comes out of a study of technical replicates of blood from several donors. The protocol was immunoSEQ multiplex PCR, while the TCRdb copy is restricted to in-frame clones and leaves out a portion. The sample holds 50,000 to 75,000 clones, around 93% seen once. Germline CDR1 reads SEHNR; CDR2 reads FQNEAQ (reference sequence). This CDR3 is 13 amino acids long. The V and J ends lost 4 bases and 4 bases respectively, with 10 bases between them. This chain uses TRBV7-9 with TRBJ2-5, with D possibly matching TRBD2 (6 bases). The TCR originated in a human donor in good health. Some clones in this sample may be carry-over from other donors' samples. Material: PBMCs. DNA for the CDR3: TGTGCCAGCAGCTCGGAGGGTGGAGAGACCCAGTACTTC. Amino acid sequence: CASSSEGGETQYF.